This entry lists 28 T cell receptor beta chains sequenced from one sample in a study of cytomegalovirus exposure and HLA in healthy donors. It was with 60 Vbeta and 13 Jbeta primers that the PCR ran. The assay was immunoSEQ multiplex PCR, and TCRdb's table has in-frame clones only and misses some. The sample totals 41,000 or so clones. Sequencing was performed on PBMCs. These receptors originate from a man aged 25-45 years in good health and CMV-seronegative.

The chain couples TRBV6-1 to TRBJ2-7; D remains unclear. The CDR3 has 14 amino acids. V lost 6 bases to trimming and J lost 2 bases, with 14 bases between them. CDR1 and CDR2 (germline): MNHNS, SASEGT. The CDR3 coding sequence is TGTGCCAGCAGACCCGGCTCAGGTGCCTACGAGCAGTACTTC. Residues: CASRPGSGAYEQYF.

J is TRBJ1-4 and V is TRBV6-5; D unclear. From germline, CDR1 is MNHEY and CDR2 SVGAGI. This CDR3 contains 14 residues. The V end was cut by 7 bases, the J end by 0 bases, with 9 bases between. Here the CDR3 DNA reads TGTGCCAGCACTGAGGCGGCAACTAATGAAAAACTGTTTTTT. Its translation is CASTEAATNEKLFF.

The chain has TRBV30 and TRBJ2-3; 8 bases fit TRBD1. V shed 5 bases, J shed 0 bases, and the junction held 7 bases outside the gene matches. Germline values: CDR1 GTSNPN, CDR2 SVGIG (reference sequence). The CDR3 runs to 15 residues. CDR3 protein: CAWQTGVASTDTQYF. The CDR3 region has the DNA TGTGCCTGGCAGACAGGGGTGGCTAGCACAGATACGCAGTATTTT.

The chain joins TRBV5-8 to TRBJ1-6; TRBD1 matches at 7 bases. This CDR3 contains 19 residues. The germline V gene encodes CDR1 SGHTS and CDR2 YDEGEE. The V gene end was trimmed by 4 bases and the J gene end by 0 bases; junction bases not matched to a gene: 13. CDR3 nucleotides: TGTGCCAGCAGCCGTTCGATTAAACAGGGGAGCTCCTATAATTCACCCCTCCACTTT. Its protein product is CASSRSIKQGSSYNSPLHF.

This chain links TRBV5-1 with TRBJ1-1, with a tentative D call TRBD1 (6 bases). Deletions cut 2 bases from V and 2 bases from J, with 10 bases between. The CDR3 loop spans 14 amino acids. CDR1 is SGHRS and CDR2 is YFSETQ in the germline V gene. The CDR3, as DNA: TGCGCCAGCAGCTTACGGACAGTAAACACTGAAGCTTTCTTT. As protein: CASSLRTVNTEAFF.

The V gene is TRBV12-5, the J gene TRBJ2-7; 7 bases line up with TRBD2. Looked up from germline, CDR1 is LGHNT and CDR2 is FRNRAP. The V gene end was trimmed by 7 bases and the J gene end by 0 bases; junction bases not matched to a gene: 0. The CDR3 extends over 12 amino acids. CDR3 coding DNA: TGTGCTAGTGCGGGGGGCTCCTACGAGCAGTACTTC. Its translation is CASAGGSYEQYF.

The gene calls are TRBV28 and TRBJ2-5; a weak D match, TRBD2 (6 bases). V was pared by 5 bases and J by 4 bases, with 17 bases between. Germline assignment: CDR1 MDHEN and CDR2 SYDVKM. The CDR3 totals 15 residues. The CDR3: CASSGGRLGGETQYF. The CDR3 nucleotides are TGTGCCAGCAGTGGGGGGAGACTGGGGGGAGAGACCCAGTACTTC.

The chain employs TRBV11-2 and TRBJ2-1; the match to TRBD2 covers 9 bases. With V trimmed by 2 bases and J by 7 bases, 3 bases remained unmatched. Germline V gives CDR1 SGHAT, CDR2 FQNNGV. The CDR3 covers 14 residues. CDR3 in amino acids: CASSLTLAGNEQFF. The CDR3 nucleotides read TGTGCCAGCAGCTTAACGCTAGCGGGAAATGAGCAGTTCTTC.

V usage is TRBV30 and J usage is TRBJ2-5; 9 nucleotides match TRBD2. The germline V gene encodes CDR1 GTSNPN and CDR2 SVGIG (reference sequence). CDR3 length: 13 amino acids. V lost 7 bases, J lost 6 bases, and 9 bases stayed unmatched. The CDR3 DNA sequence: TGTGCCTCTTCTAGCGGGAATGGAAAGACCCAGTACTTC. The encoded protein is CASSSGNGKTQYF.

The V call is TRBV19, the J call TRBJ1-1; D unclear. Germline loops: CDR1 LNHDA, CDR2 SQIVND (reference sequence). The V end was cut by 5 bases, the J end by 6 bases, with 10 bases between. The CDR3 loop spans 12 amino acids. CDR3 nucleotide sequence: TGTGCCAGTAGTTCTGGAGGTCCTGAAGCTTTCTTT. As protein: CASSSGGPEAFF.

V and J are TRBV7-2 and TRBJ2-1; maybe TRBD2 (6 bases). The V end was cut by 4 bases, the J end by 8 bases, with 12 bases between. Germline assignment: CDR1 SGHTA and CDR2 FQGNSA. This CDR3 comprises 13 residues. The CDR3 sequence: CASSYDGGHEQFF. The CDR3 bases are TGTGCCAGCAGCTATGACGGGGGACATGAGCAGTTCTTC.

The chain uses TRBV12-5 and TRBJ1-5; a weak D match, TRBD1 (5 bases). CDR1 is LGHNT and CDR2 is FRNRAP in the germline V gene. The germline V and J ends were trimmed by 7 bases and 5 bases, with 12 bases remaining between them. There are 13 residues in the CDR3. CDR3 protein: CASALGGDQPQHF. Here the CDR3 DNA reads TGTGCTAGTGCCCTGGGGGGAGATCAGCCCCAGCATTTT. Filled out from reference TRBV12-5 and TRBJ1-5, the complete variable domain reads DARVTQTPRHKVTEMGQEVTMRCQPILGHNTVFWYRQTMMQGLELLAYFRNRAPLDDSGMPKDRFSAEMPDATLATLKIQPSEPRDSAVYFCASALGGDQPQHFGDGTRLSIL.

This chain uses TRBV18 with TRBJ2-7; 7 bases are a match to TRBD2. The CDR3 has 14 residues. With 4 bases clipped from V and 2 bases from J, the junction kept 5 bases outside the gene matches. From germline, CDR1 is KGHSH and CDR2 LQKENI. CDR3 amino acids: CASSLGGSAYEQYF. The CDR3 nucleotides are TGTGCCAGCTCACTGGGAGGGAGCGCCTACGAGCAGTACTTC.

This chain uses TRBV4-2 with TRBJ1-3; possible D gene TRBD1, 6 bases. The CDR3 sequence is 17 residues long. The germline CDR1 and CDR2 sequences are LGHNA and YNFKEQ. V lost 2 bases to trimming and J lost 0 bases, with 14 bases between them. In DNA form, the CDR3 reads TGTGCCAGCAGCCAACCGAACACAGGGATCTCTGGAAACACCATATATTTT. Its translation is CASSQPNTGISGNTIYF.

The chain recombines TRBV7-9 with TRBJ1-1; TRBD1 matches at 7 bases. Trimming at V came to 0 bases and at J to 4 bases, leaving 2 bases not matched to a gene. Per the germline V gene, CDR1 is SEHNR and CDR2 is FQNEAQ (reference sequence). The CDR3 is 14 residues long. The chain's CDR3 is CASSLAAGGTEAFF. CDR3 coding DNA: TGTGCCAGCAGCTTAGCCGCAGGGGGCACTGAAGCTTTCTTT.

The chain is built from TRBV4-3 and TRBJ2-1, with 12 bases identical to TRBD2. The CDR3 is made up of 15 amino acids. V was pared by 4 bases and J by 9 bases, with 7 bases of the junction left unmatched. Germline CDR1 reads LGHNA; CDR2 reads YSLEER. In nucleotides, the CDR3 is TGCGCCAGCAGCCCTAGCGGGGGGGAAGTAGGTGAGCAGTTCTTC. This encodes CASSPSGGEVGEQFF.

This chain links TRBV29-1 with TRBJ2-5, with 7 nucleotides matching TRBD2. The CDR3 spans 13 residues. Germline trimming cut 6 bases from V and 3 bases from J; bases unmatched to any gene: 7. The V gene's germline CDR1 is SQVTM and CDR2 ANQGSEA. The CDR3 DNA sequence: TGCAGCGTCACAGGACTAGGGGAAGAGACCCAGTACTTC. Its translation is CSVTGLGEETQYF.

The rearrangement joins TRBV2 to TRBJ1-1, with 7 nucleotides matching TRBD1. In germline, CDR1 is SNHLY, CDR2 FYNNEI. This CDR3 has 16 amino acids. J gave up 1 base and V 6 bases, and 11 bases lay outside the gene matches. CDR3 sequence: CASRAMRQGANTEAFF. CDR3 in DNA: TGTGCCAGCAGAGCGATGCGACAGGGAGCGAACACTGAAGCTTTCTTT.

The chain uses TRBV5-4 and TRBJ2-7, with 11 positions matching TRBD1. CDR1 and CDR2 (germline): SGHNT, YYREEE (reference sequence). The J segment lost 3 bases and the V segment lost 3 bases, leaving 2 bases of the junction unmatched. The CDR3 covers 14 residues. In DNA form, the CDR3 reads TGTGCCAGCAGCTCCGGGACAGGGGGCTACGAGCAGTACTTC. Translation: CASSSGTGGYEQYF.

The gene calls are TRBV4-2 and TRBJ2-3, with TRBD2 matching 8 bases. With 3 bases clipped from V and 3 bases from J, the junction kept 17 bases outside the gene matches. Looked up from germline, CDR1 is LGHNA and CDR2 is YNFKEQ. The CDR3 totals 19 residues. The CDR3 loop is CASSQDASGLTQGTDTQYF. The CDR3 nucleotides are TGTGCCAGCAGCCAGGATGCTAGCGGGCTAACCCAGGGGACAGATACGCAGTATTTT.

The chain is built from TRBV6-5 and TRBJ1-4, with 8 positions matching TRBD1. Per the germline V gene, CDR1 is MNHEY and CDR2 is SVGAGI. J was trimmed by 3 bases and V by 5 bases; bases with no gene match: 5. CDR3 size: 15 residues. CDR3 coding DNA: TGTGCCAGCAGTCCACGGACAGGGCCTAATGAAAAACTGTTTTTT. This sequence encodes CASSPRTGPNEKLFF.

The rearrangement joins TRBV18 to TRBJ2-1; TRBD1 matches 7 bases. Germline CDR1 reads KGHSH; CDR2 reads LQKENI. The V segment lost 3 bases and the J segment 8 bases; nucleotides outside the gene matches: 7. CDR3 length: 14 residues. CDR3 in DNA: TGTGCCAGCTCACCGCTGACAGGGCCCGATGAGCAGTTCTTC. Translation: CASSPLTGPDEQFF.

This chain links TRBV11-2 with TRBJ2-3; TRBD1 agrees at 8 bases. There are 15 residues in the CDR3. Germline trimming cut 5 bases from V and 3 bases from J; bases unmatched to any gene: 7. CDR1 and CDR2 from the germline V gene are SGHAT and FQNNGV. Here the CDR3 reads CASSTRQGQTDTQYF. DNA of the CDR3: TGTGCCAGCAGCACTCGACAGGGGCAAACAGATACGCAGTATTTT.

The chain has TRBV7-6 and TRBJ1-1; D is unresolved. V dropped 1 base and J dropped 7 bases, with 7 bases sitting between them. The CDR3 sequence is 12 residues long. The germline CDR1 and CDR2 sequences are SGHVS and FNYEAQ. CDR3 in amino acids: CASSLGGSEAFF. The CDR3 nucleotides read TGTGCCAGCAGCTTAGGTGGCAGTGAAGCTTTCTTT.

The genes are TRBV15 and TRBJ2-7; TRBD1 matches at 8 bases. Germline V lookup: CDR1 LNHNV, CDR2 YYDKDF (reference sequence). With V trimmed by 5 bases and J by 0 bases, 9 bases remained unmatched. This CDR3 is built from 16 residues. The CDR3 region is CATSASDRGHSYEQYF. The CDR3, as DNA: TGTGCCACCAGCGCCAGCGACAGGGGTCACTCCTACGAGCAGTACTTC.

V gene TRBV18 combines with J gene TRBJ2-7; D is perhaps TRBD2 (6 bases). The germline V gene encodes CDR1 KGHSH and CDR2 LQKENI. The CDR3 totals 14 residues. The V end lost 2 bases, the J end lost 0 bases, and 8 bases lay between the germline ends. The chain's CDR3 is CASSPLTSSYEQYF. CDR3 sequence (DNA): TGTGCCAGCTCACCATTGACTAGCTCCTACGAGCAGTACTTC.

This chain links TRBV12-5 with TRBJ2-2; 12 bases agree with TRBD2. Germline V lookup: CDR1 LGHNT, CDR2 FRNRAP. This CDR3 comprises 17 residues. The V and J ends lost 6 bases and 3 bases, in that order; junction bases with no gene match: 8. The CDR3 loop reads CASGQTSGGFYTGELFF. CDR3 DNA sequence: TGTGCTAGTGGGCAGACTAGCGGGGGATTTTACACCGGGGAGCTGTTTTTT.

The rearrangement links TRBV15 to TRBJ1-5; a weak D match, TRBD1 (6 bases). There are 15 residues in the CDR3. Trimming took 0 bases from V and 6 from J, leaving 12 bases between them. The germline CDR1 and CDR2 sequences are LNHNV and YYDKDF (reference sequence). CDR3 region: CATSRDKQGGQPQHF. The CDR3 nucleotides are TGTGCCACCAGCAGAGATAAACAGGGCGGTCAGCCCCAGCATTTT.